Below, one T cell receptor beta chain is given with its context. The data originate from a study of blood T cell repertoires in COVID-19. Study summary: The United States, Italy and Spain were the sources of the acute and convalescent COVID-19 samples.

Some clones are missing from TCRdb's copy, which holds only in-frame ones; the method was immunoSEQ multiplex PCR. The sample holds 270,000 or so clones, about nine tenths seen once. V lost 2 bases, J lost 4 bases, and 11 bases lay in between. The germline V gene has CDR1 SNHLY and CDR2 FYNNEI. The CDR3 totals 14 residues. Cohorts were assigned according to the clinical history that participants reported. The TCR comes from a woman under 30 who had recovered from COVID-19. This chain uses TRBV2 with TRBJ2-5, with a tentative D call TRBD2 (6 bases). The material sequenced was PBMCs or T cells enriched from blood (not recorded which). The CDR3 reads CASSESVGGETQYF. CDR3 nucleotides: TGTGCCAGCAGTGAATCGGTGGGGGGAGAGACCCAGTACTTC.